Each of the 25 T cell receptor beta chains below was sequenced from the same sample in a study of T cell clusters in autoimmune cytopenias. Multiplex touch-down PCR amplified TRB using TRB-A and TRB-B pools in one tube. Each CDR3 protein gets one entry in TCRdb, which reprocessed the multiplex PCR reads and gives no DNA. Here the sample table reports thousands of distinct CDR3 sequences. TRB amplification used approximately 250 ng of peripheral blood genomic DNA. Sequencing was carried out using peripheral blood. These receptors came from a human donor with an autoimmune cytopenia or autoimmune hepatitis (not recorded which).

This clonotype registers medium-sized by frequency. CDR3: CASSEDRGGNQPQHF. The rearrangement joins TRBV6-1 to TRBJ1-5; without DNA, the TCRdb call of TRBD1 cannot be checked. Germline assignment: CDR1 MNHNS and CDR2 SASEGT. The CDR3 totals 15 residues.

In terms of frequency, this clonotype is medium-sized. The chain is built from TRBV6-5 and TRBJ2-7. CDR3 length: 14 residues. Germline CDR1 reads MNHEY; CDR2 reads SVGAGI. The CDR3 region is CASTSLASSYEQYF.

V usage is TRBV6-5 and J usage is TRBJ1-6. This CDR3 has 19 residues. The V gene's germline CDR1 is MNHEY and CDR2 SVGAGI. This CDR3 reads CASSYSNSLASSYNSPLHF.

This clonotype registers medium-sized by frequency. The chain combines TRBV19 with TRBJ2-3; the D call of TRBD2 rests on TCRdb alone, since no DNA is present to check it. CDR3 size: 13 residues. From germline, CDR1 is LNHDA and CDR2 SQIVND (reference sequence). CDR3 loop: CASSFGLADTQYF.

By frequency, this clonotype is medium-sized. This chain joins TRBV19 and TRBJ1-3. Germline loops: CDR1 LNHDA, CDR2 SQIVND (reference sequence). The CDR3 contains 14 residues. CDR3: CASKIGESGNTIYF.

This clonotype is identified as medium-sized from frequency. This chain connects TRBV5-6 to TRBJ2-1. The length of the CDR3 is 11 residues. Per the germline V gene, CDR1 is SGHDT and CDR2 is YYEEEE. The CDR3 sequence: CASSLYNEQFF.

This clonotype registers medium-sized (0.01 to 0.1%) by frequency. The chain has TRBV11-1 and TRBJ2-7; lacking DNA, the TRBD1 call made by TCRdb goes unchecked. The CDR3 totals 15 residues. The germline CDR1 and CDR2 sequences are SGHAT and FQDESV (reference sequence). This CDR3 reads CASSSDSRATYEQYF.

Measured by frequency, this clonotype is medium-sized (0.01 to 0.1%). The chain carries TRBV5-4 and TRBJ2-4; TCRdb names TRBD1, which stays unverified in the absence of DNA. The CDR3 sequence is 13 residues long. Germline V CDR1 and CDR2: SGHNT, YYREEE (reference sequence). The CDR3 here is CASSLGGQGIQYF.

Frequency places this clonotype as medium-sized. The genes are TRBV10-3 and TRBJ2-3; the D call of TRBD1 rests on TCRdb alone, since no DNA is present to check it. This CDR3 is built from 16 residues. Per the germline V gene, CDR1 is ENHRY and CDR2 is SYGVKD. The CDR3 here is CAISAAEGVGTDTQYF.

The chain links TRBV20-1 to TRBJ1-2. The CDR3 covers 14 residues. Germline-derived CDR1 and CDR2 are DFQATT and SNEGSKA (reference sequence). CDR3 protein: CSGVEVPNNYGYTF.

This clonotype registers medium-sized (0.01 to 0.1%) by frequency. The chain joins TRBV10-3 to TRBJ2-5; there is no DNA to check the TCRdb D call of TRBD1. Germline V lookup: CDR1 ENHRY, CDR2 SYGVKD. The CDR3 covers 12 residues. CDR3 protein: CAISAGQETQYF.

Frequency places this clonotype as medium-sized. V is TRBV27 and J is TRBJ1-5. CDR3 length equals 13 residues. Per germline, CDR1 MNHEY and CDR2 SMNVEV (reference sequence). This CDR3 reads CASALISNQPQHF.

This clonotype registers medium-sized by frequency. V is TRBV15 and J is TRBJ1-4; lacking DNA, the TRBD1 call made by TCRdb goes unchecked. Germline V gives CDR1 LNHNV, CDR2 YYDKDF (reference sequence). This CDR3 spans 16 amino acids. The CDR3 sequence: CATSRFGQGRNEKLFF.

This clonotype ranks as medium-sized in terms of frequency. The V call is TRBV7-9, the J call TRBJ2-1. CDR1 and CDR2 from the germline V gene are SEHNR and FQNEAQ (reference sequence). The CDR3 consists of 15 residues. Here the CDR3 reads CASSTSGSSYNEQFF.

This clonotype is identified as medium-sized from frequency. The chain couples TRBV29-1 to TRBJ2-7; TCRdb's D gene call, TRBD2, goes unchecked for lack of DNA. The germline V gene has CDR1 SQVTM and CDR2 ANQGSEA. The CDR3 extends over 16 amino acids. CDR3: CSVDSGSGGFSYEQYF.

The chain links TRBV19 to TRBJ2-3; TCRdb lists TRBD1, though no DNA is available to test this call. The CDR3 has 16 residues. CDR1 is LNHDA, CDR2 SQIVND, per germline (reference sequence). The chain's CDR3 is CASSPGGSGYTDTQYF.

V and J are TRBV9 and TRBJ2-1; absent DNA, TCRdb's TRBD2 call cannot be checked. CDR1 is SGDLS, CDR2 YYNGEE, per germline. This CDR3 has 16 amino acids. The CDR3 here is CASSVGELAGVNEQFF.

Judged by frequency, this clonotype is medium-sized (0.01 to 0.1%). The rearrangement uses TRBV5-6 and TRBJ2-5. The CDR3 runs 11 residues. Per the germline V gene, CDR1 is SGHDT and CDR2 is YYEEEE. The CDR3 spells CASSSTETQYF.

In terms of frequency, this clonotype is medium-sized. CDR3 residues: CASSPPPNTEAFF. The chain carries TRBV12-3 or TRBV12-4 and TRBJ1-1; TCRdb's D call of TRBD1 is untestable without DNA. CDR3 size: 13 residues.

This clonotype is medium-sized by frequency. The gene calls are TRBV19 and TRBJ1-2. Per the germline V gene, CDR1 is LNHDA and CDR2 is SQIVND (reference sequence). The CDR3 sequence is 13 residues long. CDR3: CASSIAGPYGYTF.

This chain connects TRBV19 to TRBJ2-3; without DNA, the TCRdb call of TRBD1 cannot be checked. The V gene's germline CDR1 is LNHDA and CDR2 SQIVND (reference sequence). The CDR3 is 12 residues long. This CDR3 is CASGQGTDTQYF.

This clonotype is medium-sized (0.01 to 0.1%) by frequency. The J gene is TRBJ1-4, the V gene TRBV6-2 or TRBV6-3. This CDR3 comprises 14 residues. CDR1 and CDR2 (germline): MNHEY, SVGEGT. The CDR3 loop is CASSYGSTNEKLFF.

This clonotype is medium-sized by frequency. The chain carries TRBV5-4 and TRBJ1-6; TCRdb proposes TRBD1, but this gene call is untestable without DNA. Germline CDR1 SGHNT, CDR2 YYREEE (reference sequence). This CDR3 spans 15 amino acids. The CDR3: CASSPRDREGQPLHF.

This clonotype is medium-sized by frequency. V gene TRBV30 combines with J gene TRBJ2-7; without DNA, the TCRdb call of TRBD1 cannot be checked. Per the germline V gene, CDR1 is GTSNPN and CDR2 is SVGIG (reference sequence). The CDR3 loop spans 14 amino acids. The CDR3 is CAWTRGTDSYEQYF.

This clonotype is medium-sized by frequency. The V and J genes are TRBV29-1 and TRBJ1-1. The CDR3 consists of 13 residues. Germline V gene lookup returns CDR1 SQVTM and CDR2 ANQGSEA. The CDR3 is CSVVVALNTEAFF.